There are a few counts of the clone carrying this TCR beta chain. Its antigen is as yet unknown. The data are from a study of vaccination and CD4 T cells after COVID-19. Study summary: Cellular stimulation was performed using overlapping spike peptides derived from SARS-CoV-2, HCoV-NL63, HCoV-OC43 and HCoV-229E.

Germline assignment: CDR1 GTSNPN and CDR2 SVGIG (reference sequence). CDR3 length: 16 residues. The V end lost 4 bases, the J end lost 0 bases, and 16 bases lay between the germline ends. Cultured CD4+ T-cell DNA underwent Oncomine TCR Beta short-read sequencing. One entry per CDR3 protein, called by TCRdb with MiXCR from the PCR reads. Among just over 20,000 distinct CDR3 sequences listed, 60% to 75% were seen once. Treatment meaning: approximately nine-day PBMC culture with coronavirus spike peptide pools or control peptides (ViraFEST assay). This receptor was identified in a human donor who had recovered from COVID-19. V usage is TRBV30 and J usage is TRBJ1-5; D is perhaps TRBD1 (5 bases). Sequencing input: CD4+ T cells from blood, cultured in vitro. In DNA, the CDR3 is TGTGCCTGGAAGGAACAGGACATCTATAGCAATCAGCCCCAGCATTTT. Translated, it gives CAWKEQDIYSNQPQHF. Combining the CDR3 with reference TRBV30 and TRBJ1-5 gives the whole variable domain SQTIHQWPATLVQPVGSPLSLECTVEGTSNPNLYWYRQAAGRGLQLLFYSVGIGQISSEVPQNLSASRPQDRQFILSSKKLLLSDSGFYLCAWKEQDIYSNQPQHFGDGTRLSIL.